A selection of T cell receptor beta chains follows, all from one sample in a study of shared clonotypes between healthy human individuals. Sequencing used immunoSEQ multiplex PCR; TCRdb keeps in-frame clones, though not all of them. The table includes some 1 million clones, around 76% detected once. Sequences were obtained from memory CD4+ T cells sorted from blood. Receptor source: a man aged 18 to 30 in good health. CDR3s include the opening cysteine and the closing phenylalanine or tryptophan. D genes are given only for firm matches. Clone size is stated in some rows and not others, as once, few, many or a class when expanded.

v_call	clone_size	j_call	d_call	cdr3_aa	cdr3_nt
TRBV30	.	TRBJ2-5	.	CAWSPRNQETQYF	TGTGCCTGGAGTCCCAGGAACCAAGAGACCCAGTACTTC
TRBV28	.	TRBJ2-3	.	CASRGEGTLPDTQYF	TGTGCCAGCAGGGGCGAAGGGACTCTTCCAGATACGCAGTATTTT
TRBV27	.	TRBJ1-2	.	CASSLKSEYGYTF	TGTGCCAGCAGTTTAAAGTCGGAATATGGCTACACCTTC
TRBV7-2	.	TRBJ1-2	.	CASSSFNYGYTF	TGTGCCAGCAGCTCCTTTAACTATGGCTACACCTTC
TRBV7-9	.	TRBJ2-3	TRBD1	CASSSGGQGRDTQYF	TGTGCCAGCAGCTCCGGAGGACAGGGGAGGGATACGCAGTATTTT
TRBV7-8	.	TRBJ2-2	TRBD2	CASSLLGLAANTGELFF	TGTGCCAGCAGCTTATTGGGACTAGCGGCGAACACCGGGGAGCTGTTTTTT
TRBV5-1	.	TRBJ2-2	.	CASSLSAQPTGELFF	TGCGCCAGCAGCTTGTCAGCACAGCCCACCGGGGAGCTGTTTTTT
TRBV6-5	.	TRBJ2-7	TRBD1	CASIKRTGGPYEQYF	TGTGCCAGCATTAAAAGGACAGGGGGCCCCTACGAGCAGTACTTC
TRBV14	once	TRBJ1-2	.	CASSPSFFYGYTF	TGTGCCAGCAGCCCGAGTTTTTTCTATGGCTACACCTTC
TRBV4-3	few	TRBJ1-1	.	CASSQRVRNTEAFF	TGCGCCAGCAGCCAGAGGGTCAGGAACACTGAAGCTTTCTTT
TRBV18	.	TRBJ2-7	TRBD1	CASSPMRVGQGYEQYF	TGTGCCAGCTCACCAATGCGGGTGGGACAGGGGTACGAGCAGTACTTC
TRBV2	.	TRBJ2-5	.	CASSRGRGGLETQYF	TGTGCCAGCAGCCGTGGACGAGGAGGGCTCGAGACCCAGTACTTC
TRBV6-6	once	TRBJ1-5	.	CASSHLPANQPQHF	TGTGCCAGCAGCCACCTGCCAGCCAATCAGCCCCAGCATTTT
TRBV2	.	TRBJ2-7	.	CASTPFVGPYEQYF	TGTGCCAGCACGCCATTCGTTGGGCCCTACGAGCAGTACTTC
TRBV4-3	.	TRBJ2-1	TRBD2	CASSQDLTSGRNDEQFF	TGCGCCAGCAGCCAAGATCTAACTAGCGGGAGGAACGATGAGCAGTTCTTC
TRBV5-4	few	TRBJ2-2	TRBD2	CASSQAGANTGELFF	TGTGCCAGCAGCCAAGCGGGGGCCAACACCGGGGAGCTGTTTTTT
TRBV7-9	.	TRBJ1-6	.	CASAHSDNSPLHF	TGTGCCAGCGCGCACTCGGACAATTCACCCCTCCACTTT
TRBV5-6	.	TRBJ2-3	.	CASSFLSGVDTQYF	TGTGCCAGCAGCTTCTTGTCAGGGGTGGATACGCAGTATTTT
TRBV9	.	TRBJ1-1	TRBD1	CASSVGISQGANTEAFF	TGTGCCAGCAGCGTAGGAATTTCCCAGGGGGCTAACACTGAAGCTTTCTTT
TRBV5-1	.	TRBJ2-5	TRBD1	CASSPTGAETQYF	TGCGCCAGCAGCCCGACAGGGGCCGAGACCCAGTACTTC
TRBV12-5	.	TRBJ2-5	TRBD2	CASGAGLQETQYF	TGTGCTAGTGGAGCGGGGCTCCAAGAGACCCAGTACTTC
TRBV5-6	.	TRBJ1-5	.	CASSLNGGNQPQHF	TGTGCCAGCAGCTTAAACGGCGGCAATCAGCCCCAGCATTTT
TRBV11-2	few	TRBJ2-1	TRBD1	CASSLRVGTGSYNEQFF	TGTGCCAGCAGCTTAAGAGTAGGGACAGGGTCCTACAATGAGCAGTTCTTC
TRBV4-1	.	TRBJ2-3	TRBD2	CASSQPGTSGRLSDTQYF	TGCGCCAGCAGCCAGCCCGGGACTAGCGGGAGATTGTCAGATACGCAGTATTTT
TRBV27	once	TRBJ2-7	TRBD2	CASSFMISGGGSSYEQYF	TGTGCCAGCAGTTTCATGATTAGCGGGGGGGGAAGCTCCTACGAGCAGTACTTC
TRBV5-4	.	TRBJ2-3	TRBD1	CASSRRTGGITDTQYF	TGTGCCAGCAGCAGACGGACAGGGGGCATCACAGATACGCAGTATTTT
TRBV7-8	.	TRBJ2-5	.	CASSLLDREGGTQYF	TGTGCCAGCAGCTTGTTAGACAGGGAGGGTGGGACCCAGTACTTC
TRBV15	.	TRBJ1-1	.	CATSRGREEAFF	TGTGCCACCAGCAGAGGCAGAGAGGAAGCTTTCTTT
TRBV6-1	once	TRBJ2-7	TRBD1	CASSSQGDEQYF	TGTGCCAGCAGTTCTCAGGGGGACGAGCAGTACTTC
TRBV5-6	.	TRBJ2-5	TRBD1	CASSSGQGARETQYF	TGTGCCAGCAGCTCTGGACAGGGGGCGCGGGAGACCCAGTACTTC
TRBV28	many	TRBJ1-1	.	CASTSEGRRNTEAFF	TGTGCCAGCACCTCGGAGGGCAGAAGGAACACTGAAGCTTTCTTT
TRBV2	few	TRBJ1-1	TRBD1	CASSEAPKQGTEAFF	TGTGCCAGCAGTGAAGCGCCCAAACAGGGGACTGAAGCTTTCTTT
TRBV2	few	TRBJ2-5	.	CASRTSFLGGGETQYF	TGTGCCAGCAGAACCAGTTTCTTAGGAGGGGGAGAGACCCAGTACTTC
TRBV4-1	few	TRBJ1-6	.	CASSPGLEGPYPHF	TGCGCCAGCAGCCCCGGTCTGGAGGGGCCCTATCCCCACTTT
TRBV6-1	few	TRBJ2-1	TRBD2	CASGESGRLYNEQFF	TGTGCCAGCGGAGAGAGCGGGAGGCTCTACAATGAGCAGTTCTTC
TRBV6-6	.	TRBJ1-2	TRBD1	CASSYRTGEANYGYTF	TGTGCCAGCAGTTACCGGACAGGGGAGGCTAACTATGGCTACACCTTC
TRBV27	.	TRBJ2-7	.	CASSKLEAAAYEQYF	TGTGCCAGCAGCAAACTCGAGGCAGCTGCCTACGAGCAGTACTTC
TRBV5-4	.	TRBJ1-3	.	CASSLGAMEGNTIYF	TGTGCCAGCAGCTTGGGGGCAATGGAAGGAAACACCATATATTTT
TRBV5-1	.	TRBJ2-7	.	CASSFSRDHEQYF	TGCGCCAGCAGCTTCAGCCGGGACCACGAACAGTACTTC
TRBV13	.	TRBJ2-7	TRBD1	CASSTRQGRSYEQYF	TGTGCCAGCAGCACCCGACAGGGCCGCTCCTACGAGCAGTACTTC
TRBV11-2	.	TRBJ2-1	.	CASSSSASYNEQFF	TGTGCCAGCAGCTCCTCGGCGTCCTACAATGAGCAGTTCTTC
TRBV5-1	.	TRBJ1-1	.	CASSEGRVPFF	TGCGCCAGCAGTGAGGGCAGGGTCCCTTTCTTT
TRBV28	.	TRBJ1-2	TRBD1	CASIVSGQGGYGYTF	TGTGCCAGCATTGTCTCCGGACAGGGCGGATATGGCTACACCTTC
TRBV28	.	TRBJ1-4	TRBD1	CASSPPWTGRYEKLFF	TGTGCCAGCAGTCCCCCGTGGACAGGCAGATATGAAAAACTGTTTTTT
TRBV2	.	TRBJ2-1	TRBD1	CASSEGGQGLAGSNEQFF	TGTGCCAGCAGTGAGGGAGGACAGGGGCTAGCAGGGAGCAATGAGCAGTTCTTC
TRBV20-1	.	TRBJ2-1	.	CSEDYWGEQFF	TGCAGTGAAGATTATTGGGGTGAGCAGTTCTTC
TRBV6-1	.	TRBJ2-7	.	CASSERYEQYF	TGTGCCAGCAGTGAGAGGTACGAGCAGTACTTC
TRBV5-1	.	TRBJ2-1	TRBD2	CASNALAGVEQFF	TGCGCCAGTAATGCCCTAGCGGGAGTTGAGCAGTTCTTC
TRBV10-3	few	TRBJ1-5	.	CASRGGSNQPQHF	TGTGCCAGCAGAGGAGGTAGCAATCAGCCCCAGCATTTT
TRBV9	few	TRBJ2-7	TRBD1	CASSVVYKDRFFREQYF	TGTGCCAGCAGCGTAGTGTACAAGGACAGGTTCTTTAGGGAGCAGTACTTC
TRBV14	.	TRBJ1-1	TRBD1	CASSQIGTENTEAFF	TGTGCCAGCAGCCAAATAGGGACAGAAAACACTGAAGCTTTCTTT
TRBV5-1	.	TRBJ2-3	.	CASSPGPGTDTQYF	TGCGCCAGCAGCCCCGGGCCGGGAACAGATACGCAGTATTTT
TRBV4-1	.	TRBJ2-3	TRBD2	CASSQDYLGGLAGNTDTQYF	TGCGCCAGCAGCCAAGACTACCTCGGGGGACTAGCGGGAAACACAGATACGCAGTATTTT
TRBV6-1	.	TRBJ1-2	.	CASTSANYGYTF	TGTGCCAGCACCAGTGCCAACTATGGCTACACCTTC